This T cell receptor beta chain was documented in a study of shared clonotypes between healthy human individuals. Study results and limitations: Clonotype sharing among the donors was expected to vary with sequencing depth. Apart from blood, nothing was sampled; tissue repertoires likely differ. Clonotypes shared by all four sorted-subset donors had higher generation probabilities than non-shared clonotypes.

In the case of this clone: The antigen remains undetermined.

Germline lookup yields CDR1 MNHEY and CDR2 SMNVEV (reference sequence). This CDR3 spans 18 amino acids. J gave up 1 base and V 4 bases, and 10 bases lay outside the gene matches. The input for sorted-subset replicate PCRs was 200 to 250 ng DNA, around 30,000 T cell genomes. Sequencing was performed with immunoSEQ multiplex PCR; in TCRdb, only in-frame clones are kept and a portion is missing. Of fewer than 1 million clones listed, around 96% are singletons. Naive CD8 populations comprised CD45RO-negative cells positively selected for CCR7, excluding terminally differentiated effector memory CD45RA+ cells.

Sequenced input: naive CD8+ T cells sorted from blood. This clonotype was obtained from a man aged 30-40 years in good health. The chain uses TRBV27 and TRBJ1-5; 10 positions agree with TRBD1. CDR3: CASSSSGQGMRSNQPQHF. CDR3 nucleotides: TGTGCCAGCAGTTCCTCGGGACAGGGGATGCGAAGCAATCAGCCCCAGCATTTT.